This T cell receptor beta chain was documented in a study of CD8 T cells in Susac syndrome. Relapsing-remitting disease, either stable or active, was present in the multiple sclerosis controls, who were treatment-naive patients. TEMRA cells were FACS-enriched, unlike CD8+ and CD4+ T cells, which were negatively isolated. Random hexamers were used to reverse transcribe the RNA input (roughly 0.5 to 1 ug). Across 54 Vbeta and 13 Jbeta, immunoSEQ multiplex PCR amplified TCR beta CDR3. TCRdb analysed the immunoSEQ multiplex PCR reads with MiXCR anew, one entry per CDR3 protein. The sample holds approximately 150,000 distinct CDR3 sequences, approximately 94% seen once. This CDR3 has 13 amino acids. V lost 2 bases, J lost 10 bases, and 12 bases lay in between. Germline lookup yields CDR1 KGHSH and CDR2 LQKENI. General study findings and limits: Regarding the TCR sequencing and HLA analysis, the study admitted that a relatively small number of individuals were involved.

Worth noting for this clonotype: Its antigen is unidentified.

The specimen sequenced was CD4+ T cells from PBMCs. V gene TRBV18 combines with J gene TRBJ2-1; D is perhaps TRBD2 (5 bases). The receptor was derived from a human donor with multiple sclerosis. The CDR3 reads CASSPASLREQFF. The CDR3 nucleotides read TGTGCCAGCTCACCAGCTAGCTTGAGGGAGCAGTTCTTC.